These 5 T cell receptor beta chains were sequenced from one sample in a study of blood T cell repertoires in COVID-19. Method: immunoSEQ multiplex PCR; TCRdb's copy keeps in-frame clones and lacks some. This sample carries some 89,000 clones, approximately 80% of them seen once, and the ten largest clones take over 6%. Material: peripheral blood. Source of these receptors: an older man with acute or convalescent COVID-19.

This chain connects TRBV6-2 or TRBV6-3 to TRBJ2-7; a possible D gene is TRBD1 (5 bases). The germline V and J ends were trimmed by 3 bases and 5 bases, with 11 bases remaining between them. The CDR3 contains 13 residues. CDR1 MNHEY and CDR2 SVGEGT come from the germline V gene. CDR3 amino acids: CASSYRGFNEQYF. CDR3 in DNA: TGTGCCAGCAGTTATAGGGGCTTCAACGAGCAGTACTTC.

The V and J genes are TRBV2 and TRBJ2-1, with 10 positions matching TRBD2. V lost 6 bases to trimming and J lost 12 bases; unmatched junction nucleotides: 2. This CDR3 is built from 11 residues. The germline gives CDR1 SNHLY, CDR2 FYNNEI. This CDR3 is CASSQRGGQFF. The CDR3 nucleotides are TGTGCCAGCAGCCAGCGGGGGGGGCAGTTCTTC.

This chain links TRBV5-6 with TRBJ1-4, with D perhaps TRBD1 (6 bases). Per the germline V gene, CDR1 is SGHDT and CDR2 is YYEEEE. V lost 1 base and J lost 8, with 18 bases in between. CDR3 length equals 16 residues. DNA of the CDR3: TGTGCCAGCAGCTTGTTTTCGAGGGGGAAGGACGAAAAACTGTTTTTT. It encodes CASSLFSRGKDEKLFF.

In its sample, this clone was seen a few times. CDR3: CASRNTASSYGYTF. The DNA of the CDR3 is TGTGCCAGCAGAAACACAGCCTCCTCCTATGGCTACACCTTC. This sequence joins TRBV4-2 and TRBJ1-2; D remains ambiguous. Germline assignment: CDR1 LGHNA and CDR2 YNFKEQ. The CDR3 loop spans 14 amino acids. V was pared by 6 bases and J by 4 bases, with 15 bases between.

This chain links TRBV23-1 with TRBJ1-1; possibly TRBD1 for D (6 bases). TRBV23-1 is identified as an open reading frame with a role that is uncertain. There are 13 residues in the CDR3. The germline V and J ends were trimmed by 0 bases and 7 bases, with 9 bases remaining between them. CDR3 residues: CASSQSVTGEAFF. CDR3 in DNA: TGCGCCAGCAGTCAATCGGTGACAGGTGAAGCTTTCTTT.